These 8 T cell receptor beta chains were all obtained from the same sample, sequenced in a study of blood T cell repertoires in COVID-19. Clones were read by immunoSEQ multiplex PCR, and TCRdb kept only the in-frame ones, dropping some. The sample consists of roughly 200,000 clones, about 87% of them appearing once. Specimen: PBMCs or T cells enriched from blood (not recorded which). The receptors here all came from a man under 40 who had recovered from COVID-19.

This chain joins TRBV11-2 and TRBJ1-1; D is ambiguous. Germline loops: CDR1 SGHAT, CDR2 FQNNGV. The CDR3 consists of 12 residues. The V and J ends lost 2 bases and 10 bases respectively, with 11 bases between them. The CDR3, as DNA: TGTGCCAGCAGCTTAAGCGTTGTGGGAGCTTTCTTT. This encodes CASSLSVVGAFF.

The chain recombines TRBV28 with TRBJ1-4, with TRBD1 as a possible D gene (5 bases). V lost 6 bases and J lost 6, with 14 bases in between. Germline CDR1 is MDHEN and CDR2 is SYDVKM. The CDR3 runs 14 residues. The CDR3 loop reads CASRRGTRHEKLFF. The CDR3 bases are TGTGCCAGCAGACGCGGGACGAGGCATGAAAAACTGTTTTTT.

The chain links TRBV7-2 to TRBJ1-2; D is uncertain. The germline V gene encodes CDR1 SGHTA and CDR2 FQGNSA. This CDR3 has 12 residues. V lost 3 bases and J lost 4, with 6 bases in between. The CDR3 protein is CASSLYSYGYTF. The CDR3 DNA is TGTGCCAGCAGCTTGTATAGCTATGGCTACACCTTC.

This CDR3 is CASTPGLAGVEETQYF. The CDR3 DNA sequence: TGTGCCAGCACCCCGGGACTAGCGGGGGTGGAGGAGACCCAGTACTTC. The chain combines TRBV9 with TRBJ2-5, with 14 bases matching TRBD2. J was trimmed by 5 bases and V by 6 bases; bases with no gene match: 9. CDR3 length: 16 amino acids. CDR1 SGDLS and CDR2 YYNGEE come from the germline V gene.

The V and J genes are TRBV24-1 and TRBJ2-3; 8 bases are shared with TRBD2. The CDR3 runs to 13 residues. Germline V CDR1 and CDR2: KGHDR, SFDVKD. J gave up 6 bases and V 5 bases, and 3 bases lay outside the gene matches. For the CDR3, the DNA is TGTGCCACCAGTGTTCGGGGGGGGGATACGCAGTATTTT. Its protein product is CATSVRGGDTQYF.

The chain joins TRBV7-9 to TRBJ2-5; 8 bases fit TRBD2. CDR1 SEHNR and CDR2 FQNEAQ come from the germline V gene (reference sequence). With 0 bases clipped from V and 7 bases from J, the junction kept 4 bases outside the gene matches. The CDR3 has 14 residues. CDR3 residues: CASSLAGGGPTQYF. The CDR3 DNA follows: TGTGCCAGCAGCTTAGCCGGGGGGGGACCGACCCAGTACTTC.

The CDR3 region is CASSSRTGISGEKLFF. CDR3 sequence (DNA): TGTGCCAGCAGTTCCCGGACAGGGATTAGTGGTGAAAAACTGTTTTTT. This chain connects TRBV27 to TRBJ1-4; TRBD1 aligns across 8 bases. Germline loops: CDR1 MNHEY, CDR2 SMNVEV (reference sequence). The CDR3 is 16 amino acids. Trimming cost V 4 bases and J 7 bases; bases outside gene matches: 11.

This chain connects TRBV11-2 to TRBJ1-3; 8 bases fit TRBD1. This CDR3 has 16 amino acids. With V trimmed by 2 bases and J by 2 bases, 5 bases remained unmatched. Germline CDR1 SGHAT, CDR2 FQNNGV. CDR3: CASSLIPGGAGNTIYF. As DNA, the CDR3 is TGTGCCAGCAGCTTAATCCCAGGGGGCGCTGGAAACACCATATATTTT.